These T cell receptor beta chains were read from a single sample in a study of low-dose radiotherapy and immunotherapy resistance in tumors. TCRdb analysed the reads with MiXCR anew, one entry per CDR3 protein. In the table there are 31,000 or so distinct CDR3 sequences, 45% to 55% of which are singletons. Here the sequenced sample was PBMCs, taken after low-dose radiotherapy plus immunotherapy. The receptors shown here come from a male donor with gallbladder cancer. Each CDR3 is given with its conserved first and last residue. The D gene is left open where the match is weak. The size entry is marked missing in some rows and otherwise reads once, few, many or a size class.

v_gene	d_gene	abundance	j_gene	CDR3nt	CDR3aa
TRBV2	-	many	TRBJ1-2	TGTGCCAGCAGTGAGGGCAGGGCTCTCTATGGCTACACCTTC	CASSEGRALYGYTF
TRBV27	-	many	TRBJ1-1	TGTGCCAGCAGATTCTTGACAGCGTACACTGAAGCTTTCTTT	CASRFLTAYTEAFF
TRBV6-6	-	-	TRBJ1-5	TGTGCCAGCAGTTACTCGAAGGCGGGAAGGGAGCCCCAGCATTTT	CASSYSKAGREPQHF
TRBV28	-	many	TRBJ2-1	TGTGCCAGCAGCCGCCCCCAGGAGGGGGCGAATGAGCAGTTCTTC	CASSRPQEGANEQFF
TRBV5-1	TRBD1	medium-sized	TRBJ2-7	TGCGCCAGCAGCAGGACAGGGGGCAACTACGAGCAGTACTTC	CASSRTGGNYEQYF
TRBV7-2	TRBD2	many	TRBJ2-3	TGTGCCAGCAGCTCCCTAGCGGGAGTTAGTACAGATACGCAGTATTTT	CASSSLAGVSTDTQYF
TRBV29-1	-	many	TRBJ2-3	TGCAGCGTTGGAGCTAGGGCAGCAGATACGCAGTATTTT	CSVGARAADTQYF
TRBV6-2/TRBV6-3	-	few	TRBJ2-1	TGTGCCAGCAGTCCCCCCTACAATGAGCAGTTCTTC	CASSPPYNEQFF
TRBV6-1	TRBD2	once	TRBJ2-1	TGTGCCAGCAGTGATAGCGGGGCCTTCAATGAGCAGTTCTTC	CASSDSGAFNEQFF
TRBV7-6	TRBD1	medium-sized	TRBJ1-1	TGTGCCAGCAGCATGACAGGGGGGACTGAAGCTTTCTTT	CASSMTGGTEAFF
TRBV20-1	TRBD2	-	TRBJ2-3	TGCAGTGCTGTATCAGCGGGACGAGAGACTCATACGCAGTATTTT	CSAVSAGRETHTQYF
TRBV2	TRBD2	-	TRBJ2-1	TGTGCCAGCAGTGATTACGGGACTAGTTACAATGAGCAGTTCTTC	CASSDYGTSYNEQFF
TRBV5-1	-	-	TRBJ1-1	TGCGCCAGCAGCTTGGCCGCAGGGGACACTGAAGCTTTCTTT	CASSLAAGDTEAFF
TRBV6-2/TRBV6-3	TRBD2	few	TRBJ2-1	TGTGCCAGCAGTACGACTAGCGGGAGCTCCTACAATGAGCAGTTCTTC	CASSTTSGSSYNEQFF
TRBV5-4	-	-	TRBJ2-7	TGTGTCAGCAGCTTGAGGAGCGGGTTGTACAATGAGCAGTACTTC	CVSSLRSGLYNEQYF
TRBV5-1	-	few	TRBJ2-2	TGCGCCAGCCGGGAACAGGAAACCGGGGAGCTGTTTTTT	CASREQETGELFF
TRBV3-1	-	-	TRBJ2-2	TGTGCCAGCAGCCAAGCTAGTCCCGGGGAGCTGTTTTTT	CASSQASPGELFF
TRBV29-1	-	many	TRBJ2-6	TGCAGCGTGCGAACGATGGGTAACTCTGGGGCCAACGTCCTGACTTTC	CSVRTMGNSGANVLTF
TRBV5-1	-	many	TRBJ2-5	TGCGCCAGCAGCTTCCGCCGGGTGGGAGAGACCCAGTACTTC	CASSFRRVGETQYF
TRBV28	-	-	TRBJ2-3	TGTGCCAGCAGTATAACTTCTAGGGGGACAGATACGCAGTATTTT	CASSITSRGTDTQYF
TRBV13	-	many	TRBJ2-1	TGTGCCAGCAGCCCTAGGACAGACAATGAGCAGTTCTTC	CASSPRTDNEQFF
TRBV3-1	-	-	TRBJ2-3	TGTGCCAGCAGCCCAGAGGGGGGGGCTGGCACAGATACGCAGTATTTT	CASSPEGGAGTDTQYF